This TCR beta chain is drawn from a study of OX40 agonist ivuxolimab in advanced cancers. Using immunoSEQ multiplex PCR, the repertoire was profiled, and TCRdb retains in-frame clones only, with some absent. The sample lists around 60,000 clones; approximately 90% were seen once. This clone was seen once. Collection of blood occurred at baseline, at cycle 4 day 1, and at cycle 7 day 1. V dropped 5 bases and J dropped 7; count of bases not matched to a gene: 6. The CDR3 runs 14 residues. Germline CDR1 and CDR2: LNHNV and YYDKDF (reference sequence). This rearrangement joins TRBV15 to TRBJ1-4; 8 positions agree with TRBD1. The sequence derives from an adult with an advanced solid tumor such as melanoma, head and neck, liver or kidney cancer. The material was CD4+ or CD8+ T cells sorted from blood, obtained in a trial of the OX40 agonist ivuxolimab. This CDR3 is CATSLDREGEKLFF. CDR3 in DNA: TGTGCCACCAGCCTGGACAGGGAAGGTGAAAAACTGTTTTTT.